This is a list of T cell receptor beta chains from one sample in a study of blood T cell repertoires in COVID-19. Profiling relied on immunoSEQ multiplex PCR, and the TCRdb table lists in-frame clones only, not all of them. The data hold 130,000 to 150,000 clones, with roughly 76% observed a single time. The specimen was peripheral blood. Receptors originate from a human donor with acute or convalescent COVID-19. The donor label of this sample is uncertain. Both conserved end residues are part of each CDR3. D genes are given only for firm matches. Rows give clone size only sometimes, using once, few, many, or a class for an expanded clone.

TGCGCCAGCAGCTTGGGGACAGGGGGACCTGGGGCCAACGTCCTGACTTTC,CASSLGTGGPGANVLTF,TRBV5-1,TRBJ2-6,TRBD1,-
TGTGCCACCAGTGCTACTGGTCAGGGGACCGAGACCCAGTACTTC,CATSATGQGTETQYF,TRBV24-1,TRBJ2-5,-,-
TGTGCCAGCAGTCCCAAGAAGGACAGGGGGGACAATGAGCAGTTCTTC,CASSPKKDRGDNEQFF,TRBV9,TRBJ2-1,TRBD1,-
TGTGCCAGCAGCTTACGGAGGACCTACGAGCAGTACTTC,CASSLRRTYEQYF,TRBV7-8,TRBJ2-7,-,-
TGTGCCAGTAGTGGACAGGGTCGGAATCAGCCCCAGCATTTT,CASSGQGRNQPQHF,TRBV19,TRBJ1-5,TRBD1,-
TGTGCCAGCAGTCCCCGGACAGGGGGTTTTGAAAAACTGTTTTTT,CASSPRTGGFEKLFF,TRBV2,TRBJ1-4,TRBD1,-
TGTGCCAGCAGCTTGACTAGCGGGGGGGGCATGGAGCAGTTCTTC,CASSLTSGGGMEQFF,TRBV5-4,TRBJ2-1,TRBD2,few
TGTGCCAGCAGCCCTCTGACAGGGGGCGCATATGGCTACACCTTC,CASSPLTGGAYGYTF,TRBV9,TRBJ1-2,TRBD1,-
TGTGCCAGCAGTTCCCTGACAGGGGATGGGTCACCCCTCCACTTT,CASSSLTGDGSPLHF,TRBV2,TRBJ1-6,TRBD1,-
TGTGCCTGGAGCCAGGGGACTAGCGGGCTGTACAATGAGCAGTTCTTC,CAWSQGTSGLYNEQFF,TRBV30,TRBJ2-1,TRBD2,-
TGTGCCAGCAGTTTAAGAACACCGAACACTGAAGCTTTCTTT,CASSLRTPNTEAFF,TRBV27,TRBJ1-1,-,-
TGTGCCAGCAGTGATCGGACAAAGGGGGAGACCCAGTACTTC,CASSDRTKGETQYF,TRBV6-1,TRBJ2-5,-,-
TGTGCCAGCAGTGCAACCTTGTCCGCGCTCGCTGAAGCTTTCTTT,CASSATLSALAEAFF,TRBV25-1,TRBJ1-1,-,-
TGTGCCTGGAGTGCCCCCCGCTCGGGTGGCTACACCTTC,CAWSAPRSGGYTF,TRBV30,TRBJ1-2,-,few
TGCGCCAGCAGCCAAACTAGAGGGCCTCGGGGGATTGGTACAGATACGCAGTATTTT,CASSQTRGPRGIGTDTQYF,TRBV5-1,TRBJ2-3,-,-
TGTGCCAGCAGCGTAGCACTAGCGGAAGTCAATGAGCAGTTCTTC,CASSVALAEVNEQFF,TRBV9,TRBJ2-1,TRBD2,-
TGTGCCAGCAGCTCCTATCGATCCTACAATGAGCAGTTCTTC,CASSSYRSYNEQFF,TRBV7-9,TRBJ2-1,-,few
TGTGCTAGTGGTCCAGGGACCGCCGGGGGAGATACGCAGTATTTT,CASGPGTAGGDTQYF,TRBV12-5,TRBJ2-3,-,-
TGTGCCTGGAGTTGGGGGGAGGACTATGGCTACACCTTC,CAWSWGEDYGYTF,TRBV30,TRBJ1-2,-,-
TGTGCCAGCAGCCGCCAGGGCTCTAATGAAAAACTGTTTTTT,CASSRQGSNEKLFF,TRBV3-1/TRBV3-2,TRBJ1-4,-,-
TGTGCCACCTCCGGACAGCTTGAAAAACTGTTTTTT,CATSGQLEKLFF,TRBV2,TRBJ1-4,-,once
TGTGCCAGCAGCCCCGGTGGCGGGGGCCCCGGAAATGAGCAGTTCTTC,CASSPGGGGPGNEQFF,TRBV5-4,TRBJ2-1,-,-
TGTGCCACCAGTGCCATGGGGCAGCTAAGCTCCTACAATGAGCAGTTCTTC,CATSAMGQLSSYNEQFF,TRBV24-1,TRBJ2-1,-,once
TGCGCCAGTCACCTTTCTACAGGGGACACCGGGGAGCTGTTTTTT,CASHLSTGDTGELFF,TRBV5-1,TRBJ2-2,TRBD1,-
TGTGCCTGGAGTGTACTGAGCGGGTACGAGCAGTACTTC,CAWSVLSGYEQYF,TRBV30,TRBJ2-7,-,-
TGTGCCAGCAGTGAACAGGGGGAGACAACTGAAGCTTTCTTT,CASSEQGETTEAFF,TRBV2,TRBJ1-1,TRBD1,-
TGTGCCAGCAGCTACCGGGACTCTGGAAACACCATATATTTT,CASSYRDSGNTIYF,TRBV13,TRBJ1-3,-,-
TGTGCCAGCAGCTTAGGGGGAGGAGAAAAACTGTTTTTT,CASSLGGGEKLFF,TRBV7-9,TRBJ1-4,-,-
TGTGCCAGCAGCGTGGAGGCGCGGGACGTTCTCCTGTACTTC,CASSVEARDVLLYF,TRBV7-9,TRBJ2-7,-,-
TGTGCCAGCAGTTCCGGGGGCAATCAGCCCCAGCATTTT,CASSSGGNQPQHF,TRBV27,TRBJ1-5,-,-
TGTGCCAGCAGCTTTGGCAGAAACACCGGGGAGCTGTTTTTT,CASSFGRNTGELFF,TRBV11-3,TRBJ2-2,-,-
TGTGCCAGCAGCCATGCCGGGACAGGGAATCAGCCCCAGCATTTT,CASSHAGTGNQPQHF,TRBV3-1/TRBV3-2,TRBJ1-5,TRBD1,-
TGTGCCAGCAGCTCCAAGGCCCAGCGGGGAGTGAATACGCAGTATTTT,CASSSKAQRGVNTQYF,TRBV11-2,TRBJ2-3,TRBD2,many
TGTGCCAGCAGCCGACTGGGGGGGGGTGACGAGCAGTACTTC,CASSRLGGGDEQYF,TRBV6-6,TRBJ2-7,TRBD2,-
TGTGCCAGCAGCGTAGTCCTTGGCGGACTAGCGGGGGGCCTGACAACAGATACGCAGTATTTT,CASSVVLGGLAGGLTTDTQYF,TRBV9,TRBJ2-3,TRBD2,few
TGTGCCAGCAGTTTATTCGGACAGGGTGGACAGCCCCAGCATTTT,CASSLFGQGGQPQHF,TRBV27,TRBJ1-5,TRBD1,-